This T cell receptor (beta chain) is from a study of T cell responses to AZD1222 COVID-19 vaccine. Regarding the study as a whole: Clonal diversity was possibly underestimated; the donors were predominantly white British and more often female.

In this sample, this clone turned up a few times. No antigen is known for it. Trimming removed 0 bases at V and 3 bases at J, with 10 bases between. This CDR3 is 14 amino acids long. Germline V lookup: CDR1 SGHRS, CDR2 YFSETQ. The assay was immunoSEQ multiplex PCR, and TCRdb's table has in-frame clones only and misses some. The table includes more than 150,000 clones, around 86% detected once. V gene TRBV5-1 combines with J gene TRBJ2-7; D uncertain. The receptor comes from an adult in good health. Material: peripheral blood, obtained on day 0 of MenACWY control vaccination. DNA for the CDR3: TGCGCCAGCAGCTTGGACTCCTTAGGCTACGAGCAGTACTTC. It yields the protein CASSLDSLGYEQYF.